Following are 32 T cell receptor beta chains from one sample sequenced in a study of PD-1 blockade in classical Hodgkin lymphoma. There was relapse after autologous stem cell transplantation in every patient, and there was variation in brentuximab vedotin exposure. Only in-frame clones appear in the TCRdb table, and some are missing; sequencing was by immunoSEQ multiplex PCR. The sample has 40,000 to 45,000 clones; roughly 78% are singletons. The sample consisted of peripheral blood mononuclear cells (PBMCs), taken at baseline. The receptors derive from a human donor with classical Hodgkin lymphoma.

This rearrangement joins TRBV11-2 to TRBJ2-7, with D possibly TRBD2 on 5 matching bases. The V gene's germline CDR1 is SGHAT and CDR2 FQNNGV. This CDR3 has 14 residues. Trimming cost V 5 bases and J 2 bases, with 13 bases left between them. CDR3 DNA: TGTGCCAGCAGCCCCGAGAGGGTCCCCTACGAGCAGTACTTC. Residues: CASSPERVPYEQYF.

This chain uses TRBV2 with TRBJ2-1, with TRBD2 matching over 11 bases. Trimming took 5 bases from V and 9 from J; bases not matched to a gene: 6. Germline loops: CDR1 SNHLY, CDR2 FYNNEI. This CDR3 spans 14 amino acids. The CDR3 coding sequence is TGTGCCAGCAGTACTAGCGGGGGATTTGGTGAGCAGTTCTTC. Its translation: CASSTSGGFGEQFF.

The chain carries TRBV2 and TRBJ1-2, with D tentatively TRBD1 (5 bases). Trimming stripped 5 bases from V and 6 bases from J, with 13 bases between. The CDR3 runs to 13 residues. Germline V gene lookup returns CDR1 SNHLY and CDR2 FYNNEI. The CDR3: CASSPTGTDGYTF. CDR3 sequence (DNA): TGTGCCAGCAGTCCTACGGGGACTGATGGCTACACCTTC.

The chain joins TRBV11-3 to TRBJ2-7; D perhaps matches TRBD1 (6 bases). The germline V gene has CDR1 SGHNT and CDR2 YENEEA. This CDR3 is 17 amino acids long. V was cut by 3 bases and J by 4 bases, with 22 bases left in between. CDR3 amino acids: CASSLRVGRQVNYEQYF. The CDR3 nucleotides read TGTGCCAGCAGCTTGCGCGTGGGAAGACAGGTTAATTACGAGCAGTACTTC.

This clone came up once. The rearrangement links TRBV11-2 to TRBJ2-7; no definite D call. This CDR3 is built from 14 residues. V lost 1 base and J 6 bases, leaving 13 bases between the germline ends. Germline V gene sequence: CDR1 SGHAT, CDR2 FQNNGV. The CDR3 sequence is CASSLVATRVEQYF. CDR3 bases: TGTGCCAGCAGCTTAGTAGCCACACGGGTCGAGCAGTACTTC.

This sequence joins TRBV4-1 and TRBJ2-3, with 9 bases matching TRBD2. V trimming: 3 bases; J trimming: 3 bases; junction bases outside the gene matches: 10. Looked up from germline, CDR1 is MGHRA and CDR2 is YSYEKL. CDR3 length equals 17 residues. CDR3 nucleotide sequence: TGCGCCAGCAGCCAGTTTGCGGGGGGGCCTTCTACAGATACGCAGTATTTT. Amino acids: CASSQFAGGPSTDTQYF.

The J gene is TRBJ1-2, the V gene TRBV5-6; TRBD1 matches 8 bases. CDR3 size: 15 residues. In germline, CDR1 is SGHDT, CDR2 YYEEEE. The trim removed 0 bases at V and 4 bases at J, leaving 5 bases unmatched. CDR3: CASSLEDRASYGYTF. In DNA form, the CDR3 reads TGTGCCAGCAGCTTGGAGGACAGGGCCAGCTATGGCTACACCTTC.

The chain employs TRBV19 and TRBJ1-1; possibly TRBD1 for D (6 bases). Trimming pared 1 base from V and 1 base from J, leaving 10 bases between. CDR3 size: 15 residues. The germline gives CDR1 LNHDA, CDR2 SQIVND (reference sequence). The CDR3 reads CASSIVGGGNTEAFF. The CDR3 nucleotides read TGTGCCAGTAGTATAGTCGGGGGCGGGAACACTGAAGCTTTCTTT.

This chain links TRBV9 with TRBJ1-1; D remains unclear. Trimming took 4 bases from V and 0 from J, leaving 19 bases between them. Germline V CDR1 and CDR2: SGDLS, YYNGEE. The CDR3 covers 17 residues. The CDR3: CASSSGPGYPMNTEAFF. The CDR3 nucleotides are TGTGCCAGCAGCAGTGGACCCGGCTATCCCATGAACACTGAAGCTTTCTTT.

This chain links TRBV5-5 with TRBJ2-1; TRBD1 or TRBD2 may be the D gene (7 bases each). This CDR3 spans 15 amino acids. Germline CDR1 SGHKS, CDR2 YYEKEE (reference sequence). Between the trimmed V and J ends, which lost 2 bases and 7 bases, there was a span of 16 bases. The CDR3 reads CASSFLPGGENEQFF. For the CDR3, the DNA is TGTGCCAGCAGCTTTTTACCAGGGGGGGAGAATGAGCAGTTCTTC.

The rearrangement joins TRBV11-2 to TRBJ2-5; D is uncertain. This CDR3 contains 14 residues. Looked up from germline, CDR1 is SGHAT and CDR2 is FQNNGV. With 0 bases removed from V and 1 base from J, the gap between germline ends came to 6 bases. As DNA, the CDR3 is TGTGCCAGCAGCTTAGAGCGGACCCAAGAGACCCAGTACTTC. Protein sequence: CASSLERTQETQYF.

The chain has TRBV7-9 and TRBJ1-5; the D gene is possibly TRBD1 (5 bases). V lost 1 base and J lost 6, with 13 bases in between. This CDR3 region has 15 residues. Germline V gene sequence: CDR1 SEHNR, CDR2 FQNEAQ (reference sequence). The CDR3 loop is CASSLEVGVSQPQHF. The CDR3 region has the DNA TGTGCCAGCAGCTTAGAAGTGGGGGTCAGTCAGCCCCAGCATTTT.

The chain employs TRBV4-1 and TRBJ1-2, with 7 positions matching TRBD1. This CDR3 comprises 16 residues. V was clipped by 0 bases and J by 8 bases; unmatched bases: 12. The germline CDR1 and CDR2 sequences are MGHRA and YSYEKL. The chain's CDR3 is CASSQEKGASPLGYTF. DNA of the CDR3: TGCGCCAGCAGCCAAGAAAAGGGGGCAAGTCCATTAGGCTACACCTTC.

The CDR3 loop is CASSAGGETQYF. The DNA for the CDR3 is TGCGCCAGCAGTGCCGGGGGAGAGACCCAGTACTTC. The chain has TRBV10-2 and TRBJ2-5; maybe TRBD2 (6 bases). V was shortened by 4 bases and J by 4 bases, with 7 bases between the two germline ends. CDR1 is WSHSY, CDR2 SAAADI, per germline. CDR3 length: 12 amino acids.

This chain connects TRBV6-5 to TRBJ1-1, with a possible D match to TRBD1 (5 bases). The CDR3 is 11 amino acids. CDR1 is MNHEY and CDR2 is SVGAGI in the germline V gene. Trimming shortened V by 11 bases and J by 3 bases, and 10 bases separated the two germline ends. This CDR3 is CAAGGDTEAFF. The DNA of the CDR3 is TGTGCCGCTGGAGGGGACACTGAAGCTTTCTTT.

CDR3 nucleotides: TGTGCCAGCAGTTACTCGCTTTCCCAGAGGGGGGATACGCAGTATTTT. Protein: CASSYSLSQRGDTQYF. The gene calls are TRBV6-6 and TRBJ2-3; possibly TRBD1 for D (6 bases). The germline V gene encodes CDR1 MNHNY and CDR2 SVGAGI (reference sequence). The V end was cut by 0 bases, the J end by 6 bases, with 16 bases between. This CDR3 comprises 16 residues.

The chain joins TRBV4-1 to TRBJ2-7; no firm D call. CDR1 is MGHRA, CDR2 YSYEKL, per germline. CDR3 length: 16 amino acids. V was pared by 1 base and J by 6 bases, with 19 bases between. For the CDR3, the DNA is TGCGCCAGCAGCCAAGCCGTCGGTGGGGAAAGGATCGAGCAGTACTTC. Translated: CASSQAVGGERIEQYF.

The CDR3 spells CASSQQAISRPDERTDTQYF. The CDR3 nucleotides read TGCGCCAGCAGCCAACAAGCAATCTCTAGACCCGACGAAAGGACAGATACGCAGTATTTT. V and J are TRBV4-3 and TRBJ2-3; D remains ambiguous. The CDR3 has 20 amino acids. V lost 2 bases to trimming and J lost 3 bases, with 27 bases between them. Germline V gene lookup returns CDR1 LGHNA and CDR2 YSLEER.

Many counts were recorded for this clone. The chain combines TRBV7-2 with TRBJ1-5; D not resolved. With 3 bases removed from V and 9 bases from J, the gap between germline ends came to 9 bases. The CDR3 is made up of 12 amino acids. CDR1 and CDR2 from the germline V gene are SGHTA and FQGNSA. CDR3 residues: CASSFASWPQHF. CDR3 coding DNA: TGTGCCAGCAGCTTCGCGAGTTGGCCCCAGCATTTT. Drawing the rest from reference TRBV7-2 and TRBJ1-5, the complete variable domain is GAGVSQSPSNKVTEKGKDVELRCDPISGHTALYWYRQSLGQGLEFLIYFQGNSAPDKSGLPSDRFSAERTGGSVSTLTIQRTQQEDSAVYLCASSFASWPQHFGDGTRLSIL.

The chain recombines TRBV6-5 with TRBJ1-3; no reliable D call. CDR1 is MNHEY and CDR2 is SVGAGI in the germline V gene. This CDR3 spans 14 amino acids. Trimming removed 2 bases at V and 0 bases at J, with 5 bases between. The CDR3 protein is CASSYGSSGNTIYF. The DNA for the CDR3 is TGTGCCAGCAGTTACGGGAGCTCTGGAAACACCATATATTTT.

The chain joins TRBV27 to TRBJ1-1; D perhaps matches TRBD1 (5 bases). This CDR3 has 14 residues. CDR1 MNHEY and CDR2 SMNVEV come from the germline V gene (reference sequence). Trimming took off 7 bases at V and 4 bases at J, with 16 bases between the two ends. CDR3 nucleotide sequence: TGTGCCAGCAAAGCAGGGAGGGAGAGCACTGAAGCTTTCTTT. Translated, it gives CASKAGRESTEAFF.

This clone was seen only a few times. The J gene is TRBJ1-6, the V gene TRBV10-3; 9 positions agree with TRBD1. Germline CDR1 is ENHRY and CDR2 is SYGVKD. This CDR3 region has 14 residues. Losses at the gene ends were 2 bases for V and 9 bases for J; bases not matched to a gene: 2. The CDR3 region is CAISETDRGSPLHF. The CDR3 region has the DNA TGTGCCATCAGTGAGACGGACAGGGGTTCACCCCTCCACTTT.

About this clone: Other DNA sequences from this sample encode an identical CDR3 as well. The chain uses TRBV7-9 and TRBJ2-3; the D call may be TRBD1 or TRBD2 (6 bases each). The CDR3 sequence is 13 residues long. Trimming pared 5 bases from V and 4 bases from J, leaving 10 bases between. CDR1 is SEHNR and CDR2 is FQNEAQ in the germline V gene (reference sequence). CDR3 DNA sequence: TGTGCCAGCAGCCCCCGGGGGCCAGATACGCAGTATTTT. Protein product: CASSPRGPDTQYF.

This chain joins TRBV2 and TRBJ1-1; 9 nucleotides match TRBD1. With 5 bases clipped from V and 8 bases from J, the junction kept 3 bases outside the gene matches. Germline lookup yields CDR1 SNHLY and CDR2 FYNNEI. This CDR3 has 12 residues. The CDR3 region is CASSKQGAEAFF. The CDR3 DNA is TGTGCCAGCAGTAAACAGGGGGCGGAAGCTTTCTTT.

This rearrangement joins TRBV6-6 to TRBJ2-7, with D maybe TRBD2 (6 bases). This CDR3 has 15 residues. Germline CDR1 is MNHNY and CDR2 is SVGAGI (reference sequence). V shed 8 bases and J shed 1 base, with 18 bases lying between them. The CDR3 loop reads CASWDPGSGSYEQYF. DNA of the CDR3: TGTGCCAGCTGGGACCCAGGGAGCGGGTCCTACGAGCAGTACTTC.

V usage is TRBV19 and J usage is TRBJ1-2; TRBD1 matches 8 bases. Germline assignment: CDR1 LNHDA and CDR2 SQIVND (reference sequence). This CDR3 comprises 16 residues. V was clipped by 0 bases and J by 4 bases; unmatched bases: 7. The CDR3: CASSIDGRDRFYGYTF. The CDR3 nucleotides are TGTGCCAGTAGTATAGATGGCCGGGACAGGTTCTATGGCTACACCTTC.

V usage is TRBV7-9 and J usage is TRBJ2-7; D might be TRBD1 (5 bases). Germline lookup yields CDR1 SEHNR and CDR2 FQNEAQ (reference sequence). The ends were cut back, 1 base at V and 4 bases at J, with 8 bases in the middle. The CDR3 runs 13 residues. CDR3 bases: TGTGCCAGCAGCTTAGTCGACAGATACGAGCAGTACTTC. It yields the protein CASSLVDRYEQYF.

V gene TRBV14 combines with J gene TRBJ2-7; unclear D gene. Germline loops: CDR1 SGHDN, CDR2 FVKESK. CDR3 length equals 14 residues. The V end was cut by 1 base, the J end by 8 bases, with 15 bases between. This chain's CDR3 is CASSQVGLGTKQYF. Written as DNA, the CDR3 is TGTGCCAGCAGCCAAGTTGGGCTGGGTACGAAGCAGTACTTC.

This clone was seen a few times. This chain links TRBV19 with TRBJ1-2; D call uncertain. This CDR3 has 16 amino acids. In germline, CDR1 is LNHDA, CDR2 SQIVND (reference sequence). Trimming took 6 bases from V and 4 from J, leaving 21 bases between them. CDR3 region: CASRPPPPGEFYGYTF. For the CDR3, the DNA is TGTGCCAGTAGACCCCCGCCCCCGGGAGAGTTCTATGGCTACACCTTC. The whole variable domain, remainder taken from reference TRBV19 and TRBJ1-2, is DGGITQSPKYLFRKEGQNVTLSCEQNLNHDAMYWYRQDPGQGLRLIYYSQIVNDFQKGDIAEGYSVSREKKESFPLTVTSAQKNPTAFYLCASRPPPPGEFYGYTFGSGTRLTVV.

The chain has TRBV7-9 and TRBJ1-6, with a weak D call TRBD1 (6 bases). V dropped 1 base and J dropped 0 bases, with 10 bases sitting between them. Germline V CDR1 and CDR2: SEHNR, FQNEAQ (reference sequence). The CDR3 loop spans 17 amino acids. CDR3 bases: TGTGCCAGCAGCTTAGGGGGGGGCGTCTCCTATAATTCACCCCTCCACTTT. This sequence encodes CASSLGGGVSYNSPLHF.

The chain uses TRBV5-5 and TRBJ2-3; D might be TRBD1 (6 bases). The CDR3 extends over 14 amino acids. Trimming removed 0 bases from V and 5 bases from J, with 10 bases in between. Per germline, CDR1 SGHKS and CDR2 YYEKEE (reference sequence). CDR3 amino acids: CASSLGVTGDTQYF. The CDR3 nucleotides read TGTGCCAGCAGCTTGGGGGTGACAGGAGATACGCAGTATTTT.

This clone was detected a few times. CDR3 protein: CASSLDPNSPLHF. Written as DNA, the CDR3 is TGTGCCAGCAGCTTGGATCCGAATTCACCCCTCCACTTT. The gene calls are TRBV7-9 and TRBJ1-6; D uncertain. V was trimmed by 3 bases and J by 7 bases, leaving 7 bases between them. The CDR3 has 13 residues. Germline V gives CDR1 SEHNR, CDR2 FQNEAQ (reference sequence).